Below, one T cell receptor beta chain is given with its context. Its target is unknown. The germline V and J ends were trimmed by 2 bases and 9 bases, with 11 bases remaining between them. From germline, CDR1 is MDHEN and CDR2 SYDVKM. The CDR3 length is 12 residues. The data originate from a study of multiple sclerosis patients with progressive multifocal leukoencephalopathy. Only in-frame clones appear in the TCRdb table, and some are missing; sequencing was by immunoSEQ multiplex PCR. The sample lists some 31,000 clones, about 90% occurring once. Specified time point: time of PML onset. All patients had prior interferon beta, and all PML patients were female. Notes on the study in general: In most PML patients, TRB repertoires appeared less diverse by entropy.

Sequencing used PBMCs, obtained from a patient treated with natalizumab. This receptor was obtained from a human donor with progressive multifocal leukoencephalopathy. The V and J genes are TRBV28 and TRBJ2-7; D is possibly TRBD1 (6 bases). The DNA of the CDR3 is TGTGCCAGCAGTTTAGCAGGGGATGTGCAGTACTTC. Encoded protein: CASSLAGDVQYF.